This T cell receptor (beta chain) was retrieved from a study of identical twins. Study-level points and caveats: Abundant beta clonotypes from cord blood had fewer insertions, unlike memory repertoires, which showed none.

A single record per CDR3 protein comes from TCRdb applying MiXCR to the 5' RACE reads. Among some 590,000 distinct CDR3 sequences listed, 7.5% to 10% were seen once. Germline V CDR1 and CDR2: SQVTM, ANQGSEA. The V gene lost 7 bases and the J gene lost 0 bases, with 12 bases spanning the gap. The CDR3 covers 14 residues. Only a few counts were recorded for this clonotype. Its antigen is undetermined. These sequences were also reported in another study, on yellow fever vaccine responses in identical twins.

This chain links TRBV29-1 with TRBJ2-2; D is perhaps TRBD1 (6 bases). The sample taken for sequencing was PBMCs. The sequence came from a woman under 30 in good health. CDR3 in DNA: TGCAGCGCGCGGACAGCCGCGAACACCGGGGAGCTGTTTTTT. Translating gives CSARTAANTGELFF.